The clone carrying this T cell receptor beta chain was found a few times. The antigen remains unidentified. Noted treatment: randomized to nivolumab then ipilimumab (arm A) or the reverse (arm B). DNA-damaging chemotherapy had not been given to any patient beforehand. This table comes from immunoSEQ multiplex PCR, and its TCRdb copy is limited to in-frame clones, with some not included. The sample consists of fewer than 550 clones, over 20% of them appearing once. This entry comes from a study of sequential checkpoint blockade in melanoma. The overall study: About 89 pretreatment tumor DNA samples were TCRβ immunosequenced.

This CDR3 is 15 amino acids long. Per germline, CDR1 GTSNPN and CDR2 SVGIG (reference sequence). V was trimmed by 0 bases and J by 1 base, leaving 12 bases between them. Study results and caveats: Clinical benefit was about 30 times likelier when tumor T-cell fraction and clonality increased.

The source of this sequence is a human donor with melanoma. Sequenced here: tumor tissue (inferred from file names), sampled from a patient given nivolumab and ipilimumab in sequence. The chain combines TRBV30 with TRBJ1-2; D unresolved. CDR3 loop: CAWSVVQASNYGYTF. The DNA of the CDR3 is TGTGCCTGGAGTGTAGTCCAGGCAAGTAACTATGGCTACACCTTC.